This entry features one T cell receptor (beta chain) sequence. In this sample, this clonotype turned up a few times. Its antigen specificity is not known. Base qualities are not at hand, and no much larger clone is one base apart. The data were obtained in a study of blood T cells in healthy people across ages (dated by TCRdb to the mid-2010s). The study in broad terms: In model experiments, template switching captured about one uniquely barcoded TCR beta cDNA molecule for every two T cells. The donors were divided into four age groups: young (average approximately 15 years), middle-aged (around 37), aged (approximately 59) and long-lived (about 79). To avoid experimental bias, donors of different ages were randomly spread across the sequencing lanes. Age-related changes in TCR beta repertoire diversity were measured in the study by deep sequencing normalized with unique cDNA molecular identifiers. For two donors (one aged 18 to 29 and one aged 80 or older), the study analyzed two additional independent replicas of 1 million unique cDNA reads from the same blood draw.

Library creation used 5' RACE. The reads were generated on an Illumina HiSeq 2500. A second PCR of about 6 to 11 cycles was performed with a sample-barcoded 5' primer and a J-beta primer mix. A unique molecular identifier was introduced onto each TCR beta cDNA molecule by a template-switch 5' adaptor carrying 12 random nucleotides. Each sample yielded at least 3 million CDR3-containing paired-end reads. First-strand cDNA was synthesized from all RNA with the Mint cDNA synthesis kit, primed by a TRBC-specific oligonucleotide. After uracil-DNA glycosylase treatment, a first 18-cycle PCR used universal primers M1SS and BC2_uni_R on all cDNA. In the source study's methods: For normalization, 1 million high-quality reads, each with a distinct molecular identifier, were randomly selected from each sample. Reads with shared molecular identifiers were discarded instead of being binned into consensus sequences. MiTCR, with a Q25 quality threshold and the strictest error-elimination algorithm, was used for CDR3 identification, clonotype clustering and error correction. A nonparametric unseen species model using Euler transformation provided a lower-bound estimate of total TCR beta diversity. TCRdb applied fastp at Q25 and MiXCR to the public reads, then kept only in-frame beta chains. Rows are unified per CDR3 protein, each entry keeping the most common DNA and genes. These V and J calls derive from TCRdb rather than the authors' analysis. Present in this sample are around 1.1 million distinct CDR3 sequences, 35% to 40% of which were seen just once. The ten largest clones add up to around 12% of the sample.

Donors were 35 to 40 systemically healthy Caucasian individuals from Russia aged roughly 6 to 90 years. Approximately 9.3 milliliters of peripheral blood were collected from each donor into EDTA-treated Vacutainer tubes. Ficoll-Paque density-gradient centrifugation was used to isolate PBMCs, with at least 7 million per sample. Trizol reagent was used to extract total RNA from PBMCs, with at least 5.5 micrograms per sample. The percentages of naive CD45RAhigh/CD27high T cells were determined by flow cytometry on a PBMC aliquot from every donor. V is reduced by 3 bases and J by 7 bases, leaving a spacing of 15 bases between them. Including the terminal cysteine and phenylalanine, the CDR3 comprises 14 residues. The entry retains the CDR3 DNA only, 42 bases that are in frame from base 1. CDR1 DFQATT and CDR2 SNEGSKA were looked up in the germline V gene (reference sequence). Summary of the overall study and its limitations: Observed TCR beta diversity per million T cells fell roughly linearly with age, and a significant reduction was already apparent by age around 40. Donor CMV infection status was unknown, potentially confounding age-related changes in expanded clonotypes. Compared with the aged group, the long-lived group had more naive CD4+ T cells, fewer expanded clones and increased TCR diversity, suggesting age selection. Estimates of total diversity based on one million sequenced T cells were considered lower bounds and underestimates. A strong correlation was found between observed TCR beta diversity and the percentage of naive T cells measured by flow cytometry. Conclusive comparison of naive and antigen-experienced compartments was prevented by the profiling of bulk unsorted PBMCs.

The V gene is TRBV20-1 and the J gene is TRBJ1-4; the D gene cannot be named for sure. The sample was blood. This sequence was found in a man aged 18 to 29 in good health. The CDR3 loop reads CSARETGPGEKLFF. The nucleotide sequence is given as TGCAGTGCTAGGGAAACCGGCCCGGGTGAAAAACTGTTTTTT.